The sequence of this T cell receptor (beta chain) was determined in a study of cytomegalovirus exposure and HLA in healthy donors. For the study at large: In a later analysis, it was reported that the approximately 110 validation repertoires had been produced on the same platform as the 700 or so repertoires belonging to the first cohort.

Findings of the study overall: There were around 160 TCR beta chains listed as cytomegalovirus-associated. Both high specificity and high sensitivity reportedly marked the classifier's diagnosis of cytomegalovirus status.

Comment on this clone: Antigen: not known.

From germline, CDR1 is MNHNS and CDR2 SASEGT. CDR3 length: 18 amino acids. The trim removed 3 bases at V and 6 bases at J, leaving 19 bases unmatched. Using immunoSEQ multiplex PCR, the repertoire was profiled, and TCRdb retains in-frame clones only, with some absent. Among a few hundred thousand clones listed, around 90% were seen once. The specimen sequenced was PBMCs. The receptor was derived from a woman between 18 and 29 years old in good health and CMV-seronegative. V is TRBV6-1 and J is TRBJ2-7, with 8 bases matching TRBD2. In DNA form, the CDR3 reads TGTGCCAGCAGTGACAGGCCCGGAACCGGGACTAGAGTTGCCGAGCAGTACTTC. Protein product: CASSDRPGTGTRVAEQYF.